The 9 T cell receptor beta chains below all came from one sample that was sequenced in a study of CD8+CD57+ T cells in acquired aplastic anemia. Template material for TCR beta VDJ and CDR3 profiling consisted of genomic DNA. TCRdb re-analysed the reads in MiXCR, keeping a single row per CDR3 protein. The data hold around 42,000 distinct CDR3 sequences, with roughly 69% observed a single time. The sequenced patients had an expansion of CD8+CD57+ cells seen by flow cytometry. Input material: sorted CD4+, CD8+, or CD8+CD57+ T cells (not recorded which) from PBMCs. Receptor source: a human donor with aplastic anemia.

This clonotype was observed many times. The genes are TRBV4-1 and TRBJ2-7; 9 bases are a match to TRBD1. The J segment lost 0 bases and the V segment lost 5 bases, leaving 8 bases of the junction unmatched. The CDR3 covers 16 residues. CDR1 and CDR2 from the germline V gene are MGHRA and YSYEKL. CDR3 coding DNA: TGCGCCAGCAGCTCCCGGACAGGGGTGAGCTCCTACGAGCAGTACTTC. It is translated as CASSSRTGVSSYEQYF.

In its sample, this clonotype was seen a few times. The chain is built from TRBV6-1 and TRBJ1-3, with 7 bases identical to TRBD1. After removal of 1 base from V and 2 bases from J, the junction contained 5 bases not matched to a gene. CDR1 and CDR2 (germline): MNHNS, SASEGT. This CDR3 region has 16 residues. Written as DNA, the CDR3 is TGTGCCAGCAGTGAAGTAGGAGGGGGCCCTGGAAACACCATATATTTT. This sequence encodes CASSEVGGGPGNTIYF.

CDR3 nucleotides: TGTGCCAGCGTCGACCAGCGGGGGGGCCAAGAGACCCAGTACTTC. Its translation is CASVDQRGGQETQYF. V gene TRBV6-1 combines with J gene TRBJ2-5; 10 bases align to TRBD2. V was pared by 8 bases and J by 1 base, with 7 bases of the junction left unmatched. CDR1 MNHNS and CDR2 SASEGT come from the germline V gene. The CDR3 is 15 residues long.

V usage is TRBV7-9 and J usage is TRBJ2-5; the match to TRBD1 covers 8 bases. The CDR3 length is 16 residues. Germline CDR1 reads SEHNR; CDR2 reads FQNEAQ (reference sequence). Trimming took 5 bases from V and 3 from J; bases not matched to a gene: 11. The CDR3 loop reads CASSRQSTGEEETQYF. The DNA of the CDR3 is TGTGCCAGCAGCAGGCAATCGACAGGGGAGGAAGAGACCCAGTACTTC.

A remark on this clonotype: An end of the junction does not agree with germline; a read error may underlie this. The CDR3 region is CGSSIAYDSTGETLYF. CDR3 DNA sequence: TGTGGCAGCAGCATCGCATATGACAGTACGGGGGAGACCCTGTACTTC. The rearrangement links TRBV11-1 to TRBJ2-5, with D possibly TRBD2 on 6 matching bases. This CDR3 has 16 amino acids. CDR1 is SGHAT and CDR2 is FQDESV in the germline V gene (reference sequence).

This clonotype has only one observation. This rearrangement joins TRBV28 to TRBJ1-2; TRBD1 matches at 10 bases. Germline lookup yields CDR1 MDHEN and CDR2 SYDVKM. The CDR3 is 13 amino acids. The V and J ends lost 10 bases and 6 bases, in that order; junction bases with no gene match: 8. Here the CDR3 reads CATSWGQGHGYTF. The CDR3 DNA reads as TGTGCCACCTCCTGGGGACAGGGGCATGGCTACACCTTC.

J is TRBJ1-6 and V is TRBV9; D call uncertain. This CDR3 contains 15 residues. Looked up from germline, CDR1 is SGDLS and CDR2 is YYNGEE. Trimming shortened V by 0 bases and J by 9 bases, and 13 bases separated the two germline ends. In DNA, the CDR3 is TGTGCCAGCAGCGTAGAGGGCTACCCGATTTCACCCCTCCACTTT. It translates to CASSVEGYPISPLHF.

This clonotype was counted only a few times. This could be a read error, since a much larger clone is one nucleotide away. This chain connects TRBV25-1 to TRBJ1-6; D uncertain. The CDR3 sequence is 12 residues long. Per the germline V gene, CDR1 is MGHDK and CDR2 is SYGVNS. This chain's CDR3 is CASSEYDSPLRF. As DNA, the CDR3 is TGTGCCAGCAGTGAATATGATTCACCCCTCCGCTTT.

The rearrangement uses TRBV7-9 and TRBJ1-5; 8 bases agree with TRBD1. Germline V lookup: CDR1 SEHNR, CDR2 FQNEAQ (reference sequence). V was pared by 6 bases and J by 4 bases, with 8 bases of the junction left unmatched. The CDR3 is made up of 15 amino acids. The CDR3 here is CASSSQGAGNQPQHF. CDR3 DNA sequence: TGTGCCAGCAGTTCCCAGGGGGCGGGAAATCAGCCCCAGCATTTT.